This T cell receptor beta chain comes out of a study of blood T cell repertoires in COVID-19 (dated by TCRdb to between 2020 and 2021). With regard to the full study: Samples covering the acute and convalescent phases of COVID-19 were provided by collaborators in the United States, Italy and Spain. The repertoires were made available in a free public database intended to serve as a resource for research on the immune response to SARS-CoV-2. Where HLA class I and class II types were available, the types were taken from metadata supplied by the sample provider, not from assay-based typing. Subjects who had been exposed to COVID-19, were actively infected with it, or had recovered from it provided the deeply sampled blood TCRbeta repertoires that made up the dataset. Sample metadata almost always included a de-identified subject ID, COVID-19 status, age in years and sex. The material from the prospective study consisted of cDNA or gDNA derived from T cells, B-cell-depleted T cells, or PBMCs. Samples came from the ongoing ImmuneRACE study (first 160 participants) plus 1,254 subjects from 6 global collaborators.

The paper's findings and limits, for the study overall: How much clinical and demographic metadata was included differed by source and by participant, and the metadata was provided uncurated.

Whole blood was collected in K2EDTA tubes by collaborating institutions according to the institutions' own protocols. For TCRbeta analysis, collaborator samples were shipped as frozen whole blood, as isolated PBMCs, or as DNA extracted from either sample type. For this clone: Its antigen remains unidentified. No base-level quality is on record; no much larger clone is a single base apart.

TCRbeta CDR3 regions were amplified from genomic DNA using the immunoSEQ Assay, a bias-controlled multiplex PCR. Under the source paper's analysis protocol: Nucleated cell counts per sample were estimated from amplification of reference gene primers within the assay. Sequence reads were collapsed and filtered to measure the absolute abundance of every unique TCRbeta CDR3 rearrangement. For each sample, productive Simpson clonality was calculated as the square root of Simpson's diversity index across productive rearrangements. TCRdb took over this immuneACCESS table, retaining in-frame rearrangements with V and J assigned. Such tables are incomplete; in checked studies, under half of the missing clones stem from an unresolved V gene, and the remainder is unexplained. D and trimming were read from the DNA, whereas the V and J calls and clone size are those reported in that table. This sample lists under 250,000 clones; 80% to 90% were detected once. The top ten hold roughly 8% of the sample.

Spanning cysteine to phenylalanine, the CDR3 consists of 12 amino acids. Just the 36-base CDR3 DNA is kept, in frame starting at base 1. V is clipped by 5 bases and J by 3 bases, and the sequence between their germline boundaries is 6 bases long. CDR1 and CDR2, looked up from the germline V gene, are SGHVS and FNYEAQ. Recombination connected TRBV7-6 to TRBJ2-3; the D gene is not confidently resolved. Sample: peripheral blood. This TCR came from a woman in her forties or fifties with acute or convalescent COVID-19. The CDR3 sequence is CASSPRTDTQYF. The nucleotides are TGTGCCAGCAGCCCCCGGACAGATACGCAGTATTTT.